This T cell receptor beta chain came from a study of follicular helper T cells after annual influenza vaccination. TCRB sequencing was done at Survey resolution level. The table came from immunoSEQ multiplex PCR; TCRdb's copy has only in-frame clones and leaves some out. The table records about 2,100 clones, approximately 88% of them present only once. Germline V CDR1 and CDR2: SGHDT, YYEEEE. There are 14 residues in the CDR3. V shed 1 base, J shed 4 bases, and the junction held 2 bases outside the gene matches. Stated time point: 2015-2016 season, 7 days after influenza vaccination. Sorted cTfh were non-naive CD4+CXCR5+PD-1+, either ICOS+CD38+ or ICOS-CD38-.

The sequences come from CXCR5+ CD38- circulating T follicular helper cells from blood, collected 7 days after influenza vaccination. Noted subset: circulating Tfh, non-naive CD4+CXCR5+PD-1+ (ICOS+CD38+ or ICOS-CD38-). The origin of this receptor is an adult who received the influenza vaccine. The V call is TRBV5-6, the J call TRBJ2-5; 9 positions agree with TRBD2. For the CDR3, the DNA is TGTGCCAGCAGCTTGCTAGCGGGAATAGAGACCCAGTACTTC. Translated, it gives CASSLLAGIETQYF. Full variable domain (remainder filled in from reference TRBV5-6 and TRBJ2-5): DAGVTQSPTHLIKTRGQQVTLRCSPKSGHDTVSWYQQALGQGPQFIFQYYEEEERQRGNFPDRFSGHQFPNYSSELNVNALLLGDSALYLCASSLLAGIETQYFGPGTRLLVL.